This T cell receptor (beta chain) was sequenced for a study of long-term antiretroviral therapy in people with HIV. Study-wide background: The study's earliest collections predate the 2015 immediate-ART recommendation by about a decade.

Samples were assayed with immunoSEQ v3.0 at survey level. Produced via immunoSEQ multiplex PCR; TCRdb's table is partial and in-frame only. The sample gives tens of thousands of clones, more than 75% of which show up once; roughly 1% is in the top ten. This clone was observed a handful of times. V lost 6 bases to trimming and J lost 6 bases; unmatched junction nucleotides: 3. The germline CDR1 and CDR2 sequences are SNHLY and FYNNEI. This CDR3 region has 13 residues. This clonotype was obtained from a man in his forties or fifties with HIV. This sequence joins TRBV2 and TRBJ1-2, with 11 bases lining up with TRBD1. The input for sequencing was unsorted PBMCs, taken 2 years after starting antiretroviral therapy. The CDR3 DNA sequence: TGTGCCAGCAGCGGACAGGGGGCGAATGGCTACACCTTC. Its protein is CASSGQGANGYTF.